This TCR beta chain was profiled in a study of vaccination effects on CD4 cells after COVID-19. Study details: Everyone in the study got two shots of either the BNT162b2 or mRNA-1273 vaccine.

Assay: immunoSEQ multiplex PCR; the TCRdb copy retains only in-frame clones and omits some. This table holds tens of thousands of clones, approximately 67% found once. J was trimmed by 1 base and V by 7 bases; bases with no gene match: 1. The CDR3 covers 14 residues. Germline-derived CDR1 and CDR2 are LNHDA and SQIVND (reference sequence). Details on this clone: Its antigen is not identified.

Having been cultured for approximately ten days, the cells underwent CD4+ T cell isolation. The V call is TRBV19, the J call TRBJ1-3; 10 bases agree with TRBD1. This TCR was recovered from a human donor who received a COVID-19 vaccine. The sample in question was CD4+ T cells from PBMCs cultured without peptide, obtained before COVID-19 vaccination. The CDR3 DNA sequence: TGTGCCAGTACGGACAGGGGGTCTGGAAACACCATATATTTT. Translating it yields CASTDRGSGNTIYF.